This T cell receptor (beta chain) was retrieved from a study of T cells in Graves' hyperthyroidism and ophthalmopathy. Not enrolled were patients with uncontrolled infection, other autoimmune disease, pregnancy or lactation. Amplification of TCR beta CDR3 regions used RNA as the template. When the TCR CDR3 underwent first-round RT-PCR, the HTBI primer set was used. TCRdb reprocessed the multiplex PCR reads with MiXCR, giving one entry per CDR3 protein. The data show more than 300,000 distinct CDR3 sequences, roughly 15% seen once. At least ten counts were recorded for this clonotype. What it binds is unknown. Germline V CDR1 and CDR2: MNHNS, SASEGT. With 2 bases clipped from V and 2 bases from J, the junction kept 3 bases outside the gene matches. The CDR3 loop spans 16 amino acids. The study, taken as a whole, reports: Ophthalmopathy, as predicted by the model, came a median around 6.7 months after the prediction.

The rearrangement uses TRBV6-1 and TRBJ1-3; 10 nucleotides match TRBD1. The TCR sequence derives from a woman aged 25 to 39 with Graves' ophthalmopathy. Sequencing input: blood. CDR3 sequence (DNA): TGTGCCAGCAGTGAACTCGGGACAGGGGCTGGAAACACCATATATTTT. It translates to CASSELGTGAGNTIYF.